This is a list of T cell receptor beta chains from one sample in a study of T cells in Graves' hyperthyroidism and ophthalmopathy. TCRdb fed the multiplex PCR reads into MiXCR, producing one record per CDR3 protein. The sample consists of roughly 200,000 distinct CDR3 sequences, about a sixth of them appearing once. The sequenced sample consisted of blood. Source of these receptors: a man aged 40-49 years with Graves' hyperthyroidism. Both conserved end residues are part of each CDR3. The D gene is left open where the match is weak. Only part of the rows carry a size: once, few, many, or a class if the clone is expanded.

J: TRBJ2-5; D: -; size: many; V: TRBV28; CDR3: CASSSPDYTGETQYF; DNA: TGTGCCAGCAGTTCCCCCGATTATACTGGGGAGACCCAGTACTTC
J: TRBJ2-7; D: TRBD1; size: many; V: TRBV5-1; CDR3: CASSSGTGLYEQYF; DNA: TGCGCCAGCTCCTCCGGGACAGGGCTATACGAGCAGTACTTC
J: TRBJ1-1; D: -; size: many; V: TRBV2; CDR3: CASSPRGNTEAFF; DNA: TGTGCCAGCAGCCCCAGGGGGAACACTGAAGCTTTCTTT
J: TRBJ2-1; D: TRBD1; size: -; V: TRBV20-1; CDR3: CSARYGTGLYNEQFF; DNA: TGCAGTGCTAGATACGGGACAGGGCTGTACAATGAGCAGTTCTTC
J: TRBJ2-2; D: TRBD1; size: -; V: TRBV11-1; CDR3: CASSQAGGARTGELFF; DNA: TGTGCCAGCAGCCAAGCAGGGGGCGCGAGAACCGGGGAGCTGTTTTTT
J: TRBJ1-2; D: TRBD1; size: -; V: TRBV7-2; CDR3: CASSPGRDRDIYGYTF; DNA: TGTGCCAGCAGCCCAGGGCGGGACAGGGATATCTATGGCTACACCTTC
J: TRBJ2-1; D: TRBD2; size: once; V: TRBV12-3/TRBV12-4; CDR3: CASSRLGLAGDNEQFF; DNA: TGTGCCAGCAGCCGACTGGGACTAGCGGGGGACAATGAGCAGTTCTTC
J: TRBJ2-7; D: -; size: -; V: TRBV7-6; CDR3: CASSLATGTFGSEQYF; DNA: TGTGCCAGCAGCTTAGCCACAGGGACGTTCGGCTCCGAGCAGTACTTC
J: TRBJ2-5; D: TRBD2; size: many; V: TRBV18; CDR3: CASSLAGGLQETQYF; DNA: TGTGCCAGCTCCTTAGCGGGGGGCCTCCAAGAGACCCAGTACTTC
J: TRBJ2-7; D: -; size: many; V: TRBV29-1; CDR3: CSVVGSYEQYF; DNA: TGCAGCGTTGTCGGGAGCTACGAGCAGTACTTC
J: TRBJ1-2; D: -; size: many; V: TRBV12-3/TRBV12-4; CDR3: CASSPRQDHYGYTF; DNA: TGTGCCAGCAGTCCGCGACAGGACCACTATGGCTACACCTTC
J: TRBJ2-2; D: TRBD2; size: many; V: TRBV9; CDR3: CASSVGRAGADGTGELFF; DNA: TGTGCCAGCAGCGTAGGTCGAGCGGGGGCCGACGGCACCGGGGAGCTGTTTTTT
J: TRBJ2-5; D: TRBD1; size: -; V: TRBV5-1; CDR3: CASSSGQGALFETQYF; DNA: TGCGCCAGCAGCTCGGGACAGGGGGCTTTATTTGAGACCCAGTACTTC
J: TRBJ2-1; D: TRBD2; size: -; V: TRBV10-3; CDR3: CAISPQTSGEQFF; DNA: TGTGCCATCAGTCCCCAGACTAGCGGTGAGCAGTTCTTC
J: TRBJ1-5; D: -; size: many; V: TRBV30; CDR3: CAWTTGPNQPQHF; DNA: TGTGCCTGGACGACGGGACCAAATCAGCCCCAGCATTTT
J: TRBJ1-1; D: TRBD1; size: many; V: TRBV19; CDR3: CASNSGQGGNTEAFF; DNA: TGTGCCAGTAACTCGGGACAGGGGGGGAACACTGAAGCTTTCTTT
J: TRBJ2-1; D: -; size: many; V: TRBV27; CDR3: CASSFMTNNEQFF; DNA: TGTGCCAGCAGTTTTATGACTAACAATGAGCAGTTCTTC
J: TRBJ2-7; D: -; size: many; V: TRBV18; CDR3: CASSPGGLSSYEQYF; DNA: TGTGCCAGCTCACCGGGCGGTCTAAGCTCCTACGAGCAGTACTTC
J: TRBJ2-7; D: -; size: few; V: TRBV28; CDR3: CASSSPGILSYEQYF; DNA: TGTGCCAGCAGTTCACCGGGGATATTATCCTACGAGCAGTACTTC
J: TRBJ2-5; D: -; size: -; V: TRBV11-2; CDR3: CASSSSSGTRQETQYF; DNA: TGTGCCAGCAGCTCAAGCAGTGGGACCCGGCAAGAGACCCAGTACTTC
J: TRBJ2-7; D: -; size: many; V: TRBV7-8; CDR3: CASSLGGRSSYEQYF; DNA: TGTGCCAGCAGCTTAGGGGGTAGAAGCTCCTACGAGCAGTACTTC
J: TRBJ2-1; D: -; size: many; V: TRBV6-1; CDR3: CASSYSGDGEQFF; DNA: TGTGCCAGCAGTTATTCGGGGGATGGTGAGCAGTTCTTC
J: TRBJ2-7; D: -; size: many; V: TRBV20-1; CDR3: CSARDYEQYF; DNA: TGCAGTGCTAGAGACTACGAGCAGTACTTC
J: TRBJ2-5; D: -; size: many; V: TRBV20-1; CDR3: CSASPVVKETQYF; DNA: TGCAGTGCTTCCCCGGTGGTTAAAGAGACCCAGTACTTC
J: TRBJ1-6; D: -; size: -; V: TRBV30; CDR3: CAWSLGISNSPLHF; DNA: TGTGCCTGGAGCCTCGGGATTTCGAATTCACCCCTCCACTTT
J: TRBJ2-2; D: TRBD1; size: many; V: TRBV5-1; CDR3: CASSLDLQGTTGELFF; DNA: TGCGCCAGCAGCTTGGACTTACAGGGGACCACCGGGGAGCTGTTTTTT
J: TRBJ1-5; D: -; size: many; V: TRBV27; CDR3: CASSSRDNQPQHF; DNA: TGTGCCAGCAGTTCGCGGGACAATCAGCCCCAGCATTTT
J: TRBJ2-7; D: TRBD1; size: many; V: TRBV11-2; CDR3: CASSSTGGFYEQYF; DNA: TGTGCCAGCAGCTCGACAGGGGGCTTCTACGAGCAGTACTTC
J: TRBJ1-5; D: -; size: few; V: TRBV6-4; CDR3: CASSPTHLLNQPQHF; DNA: TGTGCCAGCAGCCCCACACACCTACTCAATCAGCCCCAGCATTTT
J: TRBJ2-2; D: -; size: -; V: TRBV19; CDR3: CTSSPSPNTGELFF; DNA: TGTACCAGTAGTCCCAGTCCGAACACCGGGGAGCTGTTTTTT
J: TRBJ2-7; D: -; size: many; V: TRBV5-1; CDR3: CASSSGHSSYEQYF; DNA: TGCGCCAGCAGCTCGGGACATAGCTCCTACGAGCAGTACTTC
J: TRBJ2-1; D: -; size: few; V: TRBV5-4; CDR3: CASSLDKGNEQFF; DNA: TGTGCCAGCAGCTTGGATAAGGGTAATGAGCAGTTCTTC
J: TRBJ1-5; D: -; size: -; V: TRBV19; CDR3: CASSPIGNNQPQHF; DNA: TGTGCCAGTAGCCCGATAGGGAATAATCAGCCCCAGCATTTT
J: TRBJ2-5; D: TRBD1; size: many; V: TRBV27; CDR3: CASSFLGGGTGFETQYF; DNA: TGTGCCAGCAGTTTTCTCGGTGGTGGGACAGGGTTTGAGACCCAGTACTTC
J: TRBJ1-1; D: -; size: -; V: TRBV11-2; CDR3: CAAKTDLNTEAFF; DNA: TGTGCCGCCAAGACGGACCTGAACACTGAAGCTTTCTTT
J: TRBJ2-3; D: TRBD1; size: many; V: TRBV5-1; CDR3: CASSFQGEDTQYF; DNA: TGCGCCAGCAGTTTTCAGGGGGAAGATACGCAGTATTTT
J: TRBJ1-5; D: -; size: many; V: TRBV2; CDR3: CATRTELHSNQPQHF; DNA: TGTGCGACCAGGACGGAGTTACATAGCAATCAGCCCCAGCATTTT
J: TRBJ1-4; D: -; size: once; V: TRBV11-2; CDR3: CASSLDGQRNEKLFF; DNA: TGTGCCAGCAGCTTAGATGGACAGAGAAATGAAAAACTGTTTTTT
J: TRBJ1-1; D: TRBD1; size: -; V: TRBV7-9; CDR3: CASSSDRDLPVTEAFF; DNA: TGTGCCAGCAGCTCCGACAGGGATCTCCCGGTCACTGAAGCTTTCTTT
J: TRBJ1-2; D: -; size: few; V: TRBV7-3; CDR3: CASSHRSTF; DNA: TGTGCCAGCAGCCACCGTAGCACCTTC
J: TRBJ2-3; D: -; size: many; V: TRBV14; CDR3: CASSPRYTDTQYF; DNA: TGTGCCAGCAGCCCTCGCTACACAGATACGCAGTATTTT
J: TRBJ2-7; D: -; size: many; V: TRBV2; CDR3: CASSGGRYEQYF; DNA: TGTGCCAGCAGTGGTGGTAGATACGAGCAGTACTTC
J: TRBJ1-1; D: -; size: many; V: TRBV14; CDR3: CASSSLATEAFF; DNA: TGTGCCAGCAGCTCCTTAGCCACTGAAGCTTTCTTT
J: TRBJ2-3; D: TRBD1; size: many; V: TRBV7-2; CDR3: CASSWEGQGGRNTQYF; DNA: TGTGCCAGCAGCTGGGAAGGACAGGGGGGCAGGAATACGCAGTATTTT
J: TRBJ2-3; D: -; size: many; V: TRBV6-5; CDR3: CASSYSTAPTDTQYF; DNA: TGTGCCAGCAGTTACTCAACAGCGCCCACAGATACGCAGTATTTT
J: TRBJ2-2; D: TRBD1; size: -; V: TRBV7-2; CDR3: CASSSQGAGTGELFF; DNA: TGTGCCAGCAGCTCCCAGGGGGCAGGGACCGGGGAGCTGTTTTTT
J: TRBJ2-2; D: -; size: -; V: TRBV29-1; CDR3: CSVPKAGVDTGELFF; DNA: TGCAGCGTTCCAAAGGCAGGGGTCGACACCGGGGAGCTGTTTTTT
J: TRBJ1-1; D: TRBD1; size: few; V: TRBV19; CDR3: CASQSSGGGTEAFF; DNA: TGTGCCAGTCAATCCTCAGGGGGGGGAACTGAAGCTTTCTTT
J: TRBJ2-7; D: TRBD2; size: many; V: TRBV29-1; CDR3: CSVVTGGARGHEQYF; DNA: TGCAGCGTTGTGACCGGGGGGGCAAGAGGCCACGAGCAGTACTTC
J: TRBJ1-2; D: TRBD1; size: -; V: TRBV18; CDR3: CASSPTRDRVSNYGYTF; DNA: TGTGCCAGCTCACCGACCAGGGACAGGGTATCTAACTATGGCTACACCTTC
J: TRBJ1-6; D: -; size: many; V: TRBV18; CDR3: CASSHRQTENSPLHF; DNA: TGTGCCAGCTCCCACCGGCAGACTGAGAATTCACCCCTCCACTTT
J: TRBJ2-7; D: -; size: many; V: TRBV7-2; CDR3: CASSRRTETEQYF; DNA: TGTGCCAGCAGCAGAAGGACAGAGACCGAGCAGTACTTC
J: TRBJ1-5; D: TRBD1; size: many; V: TRBV10-3; CDR3: CAISEYSRGDNQPQHF; DNA: TGTGCCATCAGTGAGTACAGCAGGGGGGACAATCAGCCCCAGCATTTT
J: TRBJ2-7; D: TRBD2; size: -; V: TRBV6-1; CDR3: CASSETPSGSSYEQYF; DNA: TGTGCCAGCAGTGAAACCCCTAGCGGGTCCTCCTACGAGCAGTACTTC
J: TRBJ2-5; D: -; size: -; V: TRBV4-3; CDR3: CASSRHRQETQYF; DNA: TGCGCCAGCAGCCGACATCGCCAGGAGACCCAGTACTTC
J: TRBJ2-3; D: TRBD2; size: many; V: TRBV7-9; CDR3: CASGTSGATDTQYF; DNA: TGTGCCAGCGGAACTAGCGGGGCTACAGATACGCAGTATTTT
J: TRBJ2-7; D: -; size: many; V: TRBV5-1; CDR3: CASSPQGSSYEQYF; DNA: TGCGCCAGCAGCCCACAGGGAAGCTCCTACGAGCAGTACTTC